Shown below are 12 T cell receptor beta chains from a single sample sequenced in a study of CD8 T cells in ankylosing spondylitis. TCRdb reprocessed the 5' RACE reads with MiXCR, giving one entry per CDR3 protein. The top ten clones hold 4% to 5% of a sample with around 210,000 distinct CDR3 sequences, 7.5% to 9.5% of them seen once. The sample was blood, either unsorted or a sorted T cell fraction (not recorded which). These receptor sequences come from a female donor with ankylosing spondylitis or in good health (not recorded which).

This clonotype was picked up many times. The chain links TRBV7-2 to TRBJ2-3; D might be TRBD2 (5 bases). The CDR3 has 15 amino acids. Trimming pared 5 bases from V and 1 base from J, leaving 13 bases between. In germline, CDR1 is SGHTA, CDR2 FQGNSA. The CDR3 nucleotides read TGTGCCAGCAGCCGCGACGGAGGAGGCACAGATACGCAGTATTTT. Protein product: CASSRDGGGTDTQYF.

Many counts were recorded for this clonotype. This sequence joins TRBV20-1 and TRBJ2-7; 10 bases fit TRBD2. The CDR3 is 14 residues long. Trimming took 2 bases from V and 5 from J; bases not matched to a gene: 6. CDR1 is DFQATT, CDR2 SNEGSKA, per germline (reference sequence). DNA of the CDR3: TGCAGTGCTAGAAATAGCGGGAGGTTCGACGAGCAGTACTTC. Protein product: CSARNSGRFDEQYF.

As to this clonotype: A much larger clone lies a single base off, so this may be a read error. The chain employs TRBV5-1 and TRBJ1-1; no reliable D call. CDR1 and CDR2 (germline): SGHRS, YFSETQ. The V end lost 4 bases, the J end lost 6 bases, and 22 bases lay between the germline ends. This CDR3 has 16 residues. CDR3 in amino acids: CASSPHGRPGDAEAFF. DNA for the CDR3: TGCGCCAGCAGCCCTCATGGGCGGCCGGGTGACGCTGAAGCTTTCTTT.

This clonotype was counted at least ten times. V is TRBV5-1 and J is TRBJ1-1; D unresolved. The CDR3 totals 13 residues. Germline CDR1 SGHRS, CDR2 YFSETQ. Trimming left V 4 bases short and J 3 bases short, with 10 bases between. The CDR3 region has the DNA TGCGCCAGCAGCCGGGGATGGGACACTGAAGCTTTCTTT. This gives the protein CASSRGWDTEAFF. Full variable domain (remainder filled in from reference TRBV5-1 and TRBJ1-1): KAGVTQTPRYLIKTRGQQVTLSCSPISGHRSVSWYQQTPGQGLQFLFEYFSETQRNKGNFPGRFSGRQFSNSRSEMNVSTLELGDSALYLCASSRGWDTEAFFGQGTRLTVV.

Many counts were recorded for this clonotype. The chain is built from TRBV7-6 and TRBJ1-1; 10 nucleotides agree with TRBD1. Per the germline V gene, CDR1 is SGHVS and CDR2 is FNYEAQ. The length of the CDR3 is 14 residues. The trim removed 2 bases at V and 4 bases at J, leaving 1 base unmatched. CDR3 residues: CASSLRQGATEAFF. CDR3 nucleotide sequence: TGTGCCAGCAGCTTACGACAGGGGGCCACTGAAGCTTTCTTT. Using reference TRBV7-6 and TRBJ1-1 for the parts outside the CDR3, the full variable domain is GAGVSQSPRYKVTKRGQDVALRCDPISGHVSLYWYRQALGQGPEFLTYFNYEAQQDKSGLPNDRFSAERPEGSISTLTIQRTEQRDSAMYRCASSLRQGATEAFFGQGTRLTVV.

This clonotype was counted ten times or more. J is TRBJ1-1 and V is TRBV28; the match to TRBD1 covers 8 bases. CDR1 MDHEN and CDR2 SYDVKM come from the germline V gene. This CDR3 has 12 residues. After removal of 8 bases from V and 3 bases from J, the junction contained 2 bases not matched to a gene. In DNA, the CDR3 is TGTGCCAGCTCGGACAGGGACACTGAAGCTTTCTTT. Protein: CASSDRDTEAFF.

This clonotype was picked up many times. The rearrangement joins TRBV20-1 to TRBJ2-3; TRBD2 aligns across 10 bases. The V segment lost 7 bases and the J segment 5 bases; nucleotides outside the gene matches: 12. The CDR3 runs 15 residues. In germline, CDR1 is DFQATT, CDR2 SNEGSKA (reference sequence). CDR3 loop: CSVRASGSRKDTQYF. CDR3 nucleotide sequence: TGCAGTGTGCGGGCTAGCGGGAGCAGGAAAGATACGCAGTATTTT.

Ten or more counts support this clonotype. This sequence joins TRBV20-1 and TRBJ2-7, with 8 bases aligning to TRBD2. Per the germline V gene, CDR1 is DFQATT and CDR2 is SNEGSKA (reference sequence). V gave up 6 bases and J gave up 3 bases; unmatched junction bases: 4. CDR3 length: 12 residues. This chain's CDR3 is CSAGGAGYEQYF. CDR3 sequence (DNA): TGCAGTGCCGGGGGGGCAGGCTACGAGCAGTACTTC.

On this clonotype itself: A much larger clone lies one base from this, so it may be a read error. This chain joins TRBV2 and TRBJ2-7; 7 bases agree with TRBD2. The CDR3 covers 14 residues. Germline CDR1 is SNHLY and CDR2 is FYNNEI. The CDR3 sequence: CVSRVLAVGGEQYF. DNA for the CDR3: TGTGTCAGCCGGGTGCTAGCGGTCGGGGGCGAGCAGTACTTC.

Details on this clonotype: One base away lies a much larger clone, so this may be a sequencing read error. The chain recombines TRBV5-1 with TRBJ2-1, with 7 nucleotides matching TRBD2. The germline V gene encodes CDR1 SGHRS and CDR2 YFSETQ. The CDR3 has 15 amino acids. V trimming: 6 bases; J trimming: 4 bases; junction bases outside the gene matches: 10. The CDR3, as DNA: TGCGCCAGCAACCTGGGACTATCCCCTTACAATGAGCAGTTCTTC. Protein product: CASNLGLSPYNEQFF.

This clonotype was counted many times. V usage is TRBV3-1 and J usage is TRBJ2-5; D ambiguous. With 2 bases removed from V and 2 bases from J, the gap between germline ends came to 9 bases. The CDR3 is 14 amino acids. Looked up from germline, CDR1 is LGHDT and CDR2 is YNNKEL (reference sequence). The CDR3, as DNA: TGTGCCAGCAGCCAACCACGAAATCAAGAGACCCAGTACTTC. Protein product: CASSQPRNQETQYF.

This clonotype was counted at least ten times. The chain has TRBV5-1 and TRBJ2-1; 7 bases align to TRBD2. This CDR3 has 16 residues. V trimming: 1 base; J trimming: 0 bases; junction bases outside the gene matches: 4. Germline V gene lookup returns CDR1 SGHRS and CDR2 YFSETQ. The CDR3 sequence is CASSLFGRGSYNEQFF. CDR3 bases: TGCGCCAGCAGCTTGTTTGGGAGGGGCTCCTACAATGAGCAGTTCTTC.